The 12 T cell receptor beta chains reported below all come from one sample, sequenced in a study of vaccination and CD4 T cells after COVID-19. The study sequenced cultured CD4+ T cell DNA using the Oncomine TCR Beta short-read assay. TCRdb re-derived calls from the PCR reads in MiXCR, one entry per CDR3 protein. Found here are over 15,000 distinct CDR3 sequences, approximately 48% of them singletons; the top ten hold about an eighth. For these receptors, no antigen is known. Specified treatment: approximately 10-day PBMC culture with coronavirus spike peptide pools or control peptides (ViraFEST assay). Sequenced material: CD4+ T cells from blood, cultured in vitro. The receptors here all came from a human donor who had recovered from COVID-19.

V usage is TRBV30 and J usage is TRBJ1-1; D is uncertain. This CDR3 comprises 13 residues. V was shortened by 3 bases and J by 5 bases, with 13 bases between the two germline ends. Germline-derived CDR1 and CDR2 are GTSNPN and SVGIG (reference sequence). CDR3: CAWSGRTITEAFF. CDR3 bases: TGTGCCTGGAGCGGACGGACGATAACTGAAGCTTTCTTT.

The V and J genes are TRBV7-2 and TRBJ2-2; maybe TRBD1 (5 bases). The germline V gene has CDR1 SGHTA and CDR2 FQGNSA. Trimming cost V 3 bases and J 3 bases, with 11 bases left between them. The CDR3 has 15 amino acids. CDR3 sequence (DNA): TGTGCCAGCAGCTTTCAGGGTTCGGACACCGGGGAGCTGTTTTTT. Amino acid sequence: CASSFQGSDTGELFF.

The V and J genes are TRBV4-3 and TRBJ1-2; D is unclear. The germline V gene encodes CDR1 LGHNA and CDR2 YSLEER. The CDR3 totals 14 residues. V was cut by 0 bases and J by 8 bases, with 13 bases left in between. The CDR3 nucleotides are TGCGCCAGCAGCCAAGATAACCGGGCCTGGGGCTACACCTTC. It is translated as CASSQDNRAWGYTF.

This clonotype was detected only a few times. The CDR3 here is CASSYSSYNSPLHF. The CDR3 nucleotides are TGTGCCAGCAGTTACAGCTCCTATAATTCACCCCTCCACTTT. The V and J genes are TRBV12-3 or TRBV12-4 and TRBJ1-6; D gene unclear. This CDR3 has 14 amino acids. Trimming took 4 bases from V and 0 from J, leaving 4 bases between them.

This clonotype was seen just once. V and J are TRBV21-1 and TRBJ2-1; TRBD2 is taken as the D call from the table, unchecked against the DNA. TRBV21-1 is given as a pseudogene. CDR3 length equals 12 residues. CDR3 nucleotides: TGTGCCAGCAGCCACTCGCTAGCGGGGCAGTTCTTC. Amino acids: CASSHSLAGQFF.

A few counts support this clonotype. The chain has TRBV24-1 and TRBJ2-1; TRBD1 might be the D (6 bases). The CDR3 runs 16 residues. The V and J ends lost 9 bases and 3 bases respectively, with 20 bases between them. CDR1 is KGHDR, CDR2 SFDVKD, per germline. CDR3 DNA sequence: TGTGCCACCGCTGATCACAGGACAGCCAACTACAATGAGCAGTTCTTC. Translation gives CATADHRTANYNEQFF.

This chain links TRBV19 with TRBJ1-5, with D possibly matching TRBD1 (6 bases). The CDR3 loop spans 14 amino acids. Between the trimmed V and J ends, which lost 7 bases and 2 bases, there was a span of 12 bases. Germline CDR1 LNHDA, CDR2 SQIVND (reference sequence). In DNA, the CDR3 is TGTGCCAGTACTACAGGGCTCGGCAATCAGCCCCAGCATTTT. Protein sequence: CASTTGLGNQPQHF.

V gene TRBV5-5 combines with J gene TRBJ2-7, with 8 bases lining up with TRBD1. J was trimmed by 2 bases and V by 3 bases; bases with no gene match: 4. CDR1 and CDR2 from the germline V gene are SGHKS and YYEKEE (reference sequence). The CDR3 is made up of 14 amino acids. The CDR3 loop is CASSWTGQAYEQYF. The DNA of the CDR3 is TGTGCCAGCAGCTGGACGGGACAGGCCTACGAGCAGTACTTC. The variable domain in full, completed from reference TRBV5-5 and TRBJ2-7, reads DAGVTQSPTHLIKTRGQQVTLRCSPISGHKSVSWYQQVLGQGPQFIFQYYEKEERGRGNFPDRFSARQFPNYSSELNVNALLLGDSALYLCASSWTGQAYEQYFGPGTRLTVT.

The V call is TRBV20-1, the J call TRBJ2-5; 9 bases map to TRBD2. Germline CDR1 reads DFQATT; CDR2 reads SNEGSKA (reference sequence). With V trimmed by 2 bases and J by 5 bases, 6 bases remained unmatched. There are 14 residues in the CDR3. CDR3 bases: TGCAGTGCTAGAATTAGCGGGAGATGGGAGACCCAGTACTTC. This translates into CSARISGRWETQYF.

This clonotype was seen a few times. The rearrangement uses TRBV20-1 and TRBJ2-7; D might be TRBD2 (5 bases). This CDR3 has 14 residues. The V gene lost 3 bases and the J gene lost 1 base, with 13 bases spanning the gap. CDR1 is DFQATT and CDR2 is SNEGSKA in the germline V gene (reference sequence). CDR3 in DNA: TGCAGTGCTAGTGAGAGACGCGGGTCCTACGAGCAGTACTTC. As protein: CSASERRGSYEQYF.

The chain couples TRBV7-9 to TRBJ2-7; perhaps TRBD2 as D (6 bases). The CDR3 runs 16 residues. Per the germline V gene, CDR1 is SEHNR and CDR2 is FQNEAQ (reference sequence). The V gene lost 6 bases and the J gene lost 1 base, with 19 bases spanning the gap. CDR3 region: CASRGGLDTKSYEQYF. The CDR3, as DNA: TGTGCCAGCAGGGGAGGTCTGGACACCAAATCCTACGAGCAGTACTTC.

The CDR3 loop reads CAISESSGQSTDTQYF. CDR3 bases: TGTGCCATCAGTGAGTCCTCGGGACAGAGCACAGATACGCAGTATTTT. The V gene is TRBV10-3, the J gene TRBJ2-3; 7 bases match TRBD1. The ends lost 0 bases at V and 0 bases at J; junction bases unmatched: 3. CDR1 and CDR2 from the germline V gene are ENHRY and SYGVKD. The CDR3 is made up of 16 amino acids.